The present TCR beta chain was sequenced within a study of CD8 T cells in ankylosing spondylitis. This clonotype was counted at least ten times. Antigen: not known. General study results and limits: Existing reports had already noted some motif variants in reactive arthritis synovial fluid and blood. Ankylosing spondylitis blood appeared to be characterized by a TCR beta motif of eight highly homologous variants.

Preparation of TCR beta libraries was done by quantitative 5'-RACE with molecular barcodes. MiXCR, run by TCRdb on the 5' RACE reads, gives a single entry per CDR3 protein. Of more than 100,000 distinct CDR3 sequences in the sample, about an eighth were seen once. The V gene lost 4 bases and the J gene lost 5 bases, with 10 bases spanning the gap. This CDR3 region has 13 residues. The sequence came from a female donor with ankylosing spondylitis or in good health (not recorded which). The rearrangement joins TRBV12-3 or TRBV12-4 to TRBJ2-3, with a tentative D call TRBD2 (5 bases). The material sequenced was blood, either unsorted or a sorted T cell fraction (not recorded which). CDR3 residues: CASSSGSGDTQYF. DNA of the CDR3: TGTGCCAGCAGTTCGGGGTCGGGAGATACGCAGTATTTT.